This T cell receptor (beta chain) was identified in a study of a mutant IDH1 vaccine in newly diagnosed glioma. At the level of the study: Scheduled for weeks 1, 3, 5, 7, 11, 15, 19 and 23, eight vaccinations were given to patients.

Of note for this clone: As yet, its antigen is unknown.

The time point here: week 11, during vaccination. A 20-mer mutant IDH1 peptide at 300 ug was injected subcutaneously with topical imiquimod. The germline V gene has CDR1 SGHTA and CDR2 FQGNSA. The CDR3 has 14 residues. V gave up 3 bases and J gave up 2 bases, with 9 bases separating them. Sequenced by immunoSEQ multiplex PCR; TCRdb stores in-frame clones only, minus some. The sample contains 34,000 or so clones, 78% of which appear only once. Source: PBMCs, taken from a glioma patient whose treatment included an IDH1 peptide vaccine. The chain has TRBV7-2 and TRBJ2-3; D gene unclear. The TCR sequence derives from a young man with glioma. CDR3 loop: CASSLSANTDTQYF. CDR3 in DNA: TGTGCCAGCAGCTTGTCGGCTAACACAGATACGCAGTATTTT. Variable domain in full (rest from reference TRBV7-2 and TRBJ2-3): GAGVSQSPSNKVTEKGKDVELRCDPISGHTALYWYRQSLGQGLEFLIYFQGNSAPDKSGLPSDRFSAERTGGSVSTLTIQRTQQEDSAVYLCASSLSANTDTQYFGPGTRLTVL.